This TCR beta chain appears in the sequencing data of a study of T cells expressing NK-cell markers. Study in general: Cells sorted as CD3+CD56+NKG2C+, CD3+CD56+NKG2C- and CD3+CD56-NKG2C+ T cells supplied the TCR beta repertoires.

Following a re-call of the 5' RACE reads, TCRdb has one entry per CDR3 protein and lacks DNA. The sample includes 150,000 to 180,000 distinct CDR3 sequences. The sequence was obtained from a woman aged 45-60 years in good health. Sample: blood T cells: a sorted CD56 or NKG2C T cell subset, CD4+ or CD8+ T cells, or bulk PBMC T cells (not recorded which).

The chain's CDR3 is CASSLRGLAAPYNEQFF. The rearrangement joins TRBV5-1 to TRBJ2-1; there is no DNA to check the TCRdb D call of TRBD2. Germline CDR1 reads SGHRS; CDR2 reads YFSETQ. CDR3 length: 17 amino acids.